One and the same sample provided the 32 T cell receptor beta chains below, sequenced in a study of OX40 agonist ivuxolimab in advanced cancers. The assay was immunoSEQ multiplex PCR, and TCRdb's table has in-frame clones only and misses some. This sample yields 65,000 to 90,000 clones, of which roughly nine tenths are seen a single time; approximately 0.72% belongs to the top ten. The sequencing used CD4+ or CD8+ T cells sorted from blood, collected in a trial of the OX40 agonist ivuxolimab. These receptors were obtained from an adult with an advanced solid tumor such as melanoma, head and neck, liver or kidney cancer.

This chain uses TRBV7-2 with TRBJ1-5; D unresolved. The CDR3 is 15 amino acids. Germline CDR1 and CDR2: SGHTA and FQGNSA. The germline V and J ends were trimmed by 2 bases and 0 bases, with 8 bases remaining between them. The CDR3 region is CASSLHSVSNQPQHF. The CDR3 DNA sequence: TGTGCCAGCAGCTTACACAGTGTTAGCAATCAGCCCCAGCATTTT.

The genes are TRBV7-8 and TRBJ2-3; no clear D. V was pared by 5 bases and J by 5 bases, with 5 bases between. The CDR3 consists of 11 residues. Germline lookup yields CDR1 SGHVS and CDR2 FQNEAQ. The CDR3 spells CASSLVDTQYF. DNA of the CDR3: TGTGCCAGCAGCCTCGTAGATACGCAGTATTTT.

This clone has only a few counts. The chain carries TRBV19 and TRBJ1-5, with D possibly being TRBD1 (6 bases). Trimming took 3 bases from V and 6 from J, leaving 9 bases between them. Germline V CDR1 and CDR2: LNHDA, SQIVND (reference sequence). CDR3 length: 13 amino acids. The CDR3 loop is CASSIDRSQPQHF. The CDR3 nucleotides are TGTGCCAGTAGTATTGACAGGAGTCAGCCCCAGCATTTT.

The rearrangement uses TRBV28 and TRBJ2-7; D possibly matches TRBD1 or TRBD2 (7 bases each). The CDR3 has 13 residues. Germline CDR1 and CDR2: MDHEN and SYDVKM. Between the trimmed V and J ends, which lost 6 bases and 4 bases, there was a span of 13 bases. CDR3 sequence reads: CASRRQGGYEQYF. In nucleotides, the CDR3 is TGTGCCAGCAGACGACAGGGAGGGTACGAGCAGTACTTC.

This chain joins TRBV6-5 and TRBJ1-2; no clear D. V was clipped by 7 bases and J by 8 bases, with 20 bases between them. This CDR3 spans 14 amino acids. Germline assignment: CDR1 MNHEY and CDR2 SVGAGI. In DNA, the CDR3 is TGTGCCAGCACTTCGGTGGTCAAGGGAGGAGGCTACACCTTC. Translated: CASTSVVKGGGYTF.

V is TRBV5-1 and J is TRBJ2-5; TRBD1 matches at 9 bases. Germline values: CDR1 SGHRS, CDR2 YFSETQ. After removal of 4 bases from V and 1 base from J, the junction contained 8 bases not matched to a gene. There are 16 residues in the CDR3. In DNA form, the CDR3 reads TGCGCCAGCAGCACAGGGGGACAGGGTGCCCAAGAGACCCAGTACTTC. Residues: CASSTGGQGAQETQYF.

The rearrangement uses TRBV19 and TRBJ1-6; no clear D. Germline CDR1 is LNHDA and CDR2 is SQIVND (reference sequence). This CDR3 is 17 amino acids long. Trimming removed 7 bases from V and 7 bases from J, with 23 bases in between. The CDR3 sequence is CASTPRASGVKNSPLHF. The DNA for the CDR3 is TGTGCCAGTACTCCCAGAGCCTCCGGGGTCAAAAATTCACCCCTCCACTTT.

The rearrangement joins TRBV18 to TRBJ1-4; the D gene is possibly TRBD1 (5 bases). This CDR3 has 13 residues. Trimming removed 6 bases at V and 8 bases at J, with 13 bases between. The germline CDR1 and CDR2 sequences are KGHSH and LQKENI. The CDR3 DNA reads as TGTGCCAGCTCCAGGGAGGAGTTCGAAAAACTGTTTTTT. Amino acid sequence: CASSREEFEKLFF.

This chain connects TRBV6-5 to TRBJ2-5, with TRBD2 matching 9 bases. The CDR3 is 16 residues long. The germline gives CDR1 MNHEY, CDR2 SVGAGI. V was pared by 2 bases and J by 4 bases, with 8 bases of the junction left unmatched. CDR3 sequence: CASSYMPAGGGETQYF. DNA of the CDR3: TGTGCCAGCAGTTACATGCCAGCGGGAGGAGGAGAGACCCAGTACTTC.

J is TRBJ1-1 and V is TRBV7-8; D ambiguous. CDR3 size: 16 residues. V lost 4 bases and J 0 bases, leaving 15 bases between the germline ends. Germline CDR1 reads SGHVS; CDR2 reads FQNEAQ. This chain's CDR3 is CASSSRMQTMNTEAFF. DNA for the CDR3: TGTGCCAGCAGCTCCCGGATGCAAACCATGAACACTGAAGCTTTCTTT.

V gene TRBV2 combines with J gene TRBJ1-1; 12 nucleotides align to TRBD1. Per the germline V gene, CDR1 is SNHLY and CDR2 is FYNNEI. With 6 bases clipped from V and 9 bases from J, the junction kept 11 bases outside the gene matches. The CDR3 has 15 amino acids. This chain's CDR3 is CASRVGTGGAFKAFF. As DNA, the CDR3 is TGTGCCAGCAGAGTGGGGACAGGGGGCGCTTTTAAAGCTTTCTTT.

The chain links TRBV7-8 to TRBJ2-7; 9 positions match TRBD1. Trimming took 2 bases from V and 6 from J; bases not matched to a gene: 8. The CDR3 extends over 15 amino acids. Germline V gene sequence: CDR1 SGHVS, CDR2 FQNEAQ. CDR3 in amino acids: CASSLRTTGGGEQYF. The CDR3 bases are TGTGCCAGCAGCTTAAGGACTACAGGGGGCGGCGAGCAGTACTTC.

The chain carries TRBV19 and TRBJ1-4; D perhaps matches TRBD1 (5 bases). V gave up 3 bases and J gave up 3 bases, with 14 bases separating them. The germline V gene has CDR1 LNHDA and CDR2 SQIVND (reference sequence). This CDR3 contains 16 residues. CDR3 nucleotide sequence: TGTGCCAGTAGTATCCCAGGGAGGGCCGCTAATGAAAAACTGTTTTTT. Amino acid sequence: CASSIPGRAANEKLFF.

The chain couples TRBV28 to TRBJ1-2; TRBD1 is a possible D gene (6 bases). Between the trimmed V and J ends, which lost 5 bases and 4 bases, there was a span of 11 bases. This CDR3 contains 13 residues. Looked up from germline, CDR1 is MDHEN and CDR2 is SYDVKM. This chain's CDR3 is CASSQGSSYGYTF. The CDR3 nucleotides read TGTGCCAGCAGTCAGGGGTCGAGCTATGGCTACACCTTC.

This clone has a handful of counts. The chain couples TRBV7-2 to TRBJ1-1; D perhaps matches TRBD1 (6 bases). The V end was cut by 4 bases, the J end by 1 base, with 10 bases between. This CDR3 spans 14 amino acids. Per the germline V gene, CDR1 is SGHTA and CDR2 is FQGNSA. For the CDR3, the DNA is TGTGCCAGCAGCTCACAGGGTACGAACACTGAAGCTTTCTTT. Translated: CASSSQGTNTEAFF.

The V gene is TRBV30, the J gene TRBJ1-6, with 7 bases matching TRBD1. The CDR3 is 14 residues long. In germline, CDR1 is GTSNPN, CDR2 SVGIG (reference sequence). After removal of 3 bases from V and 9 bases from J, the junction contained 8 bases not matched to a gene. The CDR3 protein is CAWSRQGLGSPLHF. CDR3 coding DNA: TGTGCCTGGAGCCGACAGGGCCTGGGTTCACCCCTCCACTTT.

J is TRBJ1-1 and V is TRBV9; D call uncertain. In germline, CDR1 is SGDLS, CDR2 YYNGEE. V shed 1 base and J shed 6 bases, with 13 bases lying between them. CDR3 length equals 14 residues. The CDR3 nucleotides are TGTGCCAGCAGCGTAAAGGCCCGGGTCGCTGAAGCTTTCTTT. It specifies CASSVKARVAEAFF.

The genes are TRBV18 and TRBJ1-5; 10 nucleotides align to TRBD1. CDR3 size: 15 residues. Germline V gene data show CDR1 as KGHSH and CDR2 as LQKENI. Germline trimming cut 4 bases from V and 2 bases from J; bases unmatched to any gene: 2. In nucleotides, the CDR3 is TGTGCCAGCTCACTCGGACAGGGGGGCAATCAGCCCCAGCATTTT. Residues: CASSLGQGGNQPQHF.

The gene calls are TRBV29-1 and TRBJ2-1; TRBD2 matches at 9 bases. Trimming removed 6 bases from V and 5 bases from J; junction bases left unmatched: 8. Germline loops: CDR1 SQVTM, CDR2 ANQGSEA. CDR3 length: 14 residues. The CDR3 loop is CSVGAGGADNEQFF. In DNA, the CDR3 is TGCAGCGTCGGAGCGGGGGGCGCGGACAATGAGCAGTTCTTC.

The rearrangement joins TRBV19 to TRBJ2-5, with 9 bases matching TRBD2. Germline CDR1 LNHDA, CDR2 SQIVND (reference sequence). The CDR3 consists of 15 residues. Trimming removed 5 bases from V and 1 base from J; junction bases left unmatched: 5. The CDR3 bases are TGTGCCAGTAGTGTTAGCGGGGGCCCCCAAGAGACCCAGTACTTC. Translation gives CASSVSGGPQETQYF.

The CDR3 is CASSALTGGLPDTQYF. In DNA form, the CDR3 reads TGTGCCAGCAGCGCATTGACAGGGGGTCTCCCAGATACGCAGTATTTT. The V gene is TRBV9, the J gene TRBJ2-3, with 9 bases aligning to TRBD1. The V gene's germline CDR1 is SGDLS and CDR2 YYNGEE. Germline trimming cut 3 bases from V and 4 bases from J; bases unmatched to any gene: 9. This CDR3 spans 16 amino acids. The entire variable domain, with the rest obtained from reference TRBV9 and TRBJ2-3, is as follows: DSGVTQTPKHLITATGQRVTLRCSPRSGDLSVYWYQQSLDQGLQFLIQYYNGEERAKGNILERFSAQQFPDLHSELNLSSLELGDSALYFCASSALTGGLPDTQYFGPGTRLTVL.

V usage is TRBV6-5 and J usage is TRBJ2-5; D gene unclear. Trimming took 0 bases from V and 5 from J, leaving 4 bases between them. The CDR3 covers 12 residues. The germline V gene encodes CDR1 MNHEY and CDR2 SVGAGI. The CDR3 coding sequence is TGTGCCAGCAGTTACTCGATGGAGACCCAGTACTTC. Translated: CASSYSMETQYF.

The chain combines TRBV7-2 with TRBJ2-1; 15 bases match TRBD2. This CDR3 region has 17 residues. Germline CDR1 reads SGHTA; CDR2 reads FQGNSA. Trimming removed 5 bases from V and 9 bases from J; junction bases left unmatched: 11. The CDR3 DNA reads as TGTGCCAGCAGCGCAACCTGGACTAGCGGGGGGGCCTTTGAGCAGTTCTTC. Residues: CASSATWTSGGAFEQFF.

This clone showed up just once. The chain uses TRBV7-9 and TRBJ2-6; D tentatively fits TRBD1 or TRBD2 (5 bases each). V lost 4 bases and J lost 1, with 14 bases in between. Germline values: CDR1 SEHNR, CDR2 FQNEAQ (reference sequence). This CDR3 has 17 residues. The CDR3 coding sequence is TGTGCCAGCAGCTCGACAAGGGGACGTTCTGGGGCCAACGTCCTGACTTTC. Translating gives CASSSTRGRSGANVLTF. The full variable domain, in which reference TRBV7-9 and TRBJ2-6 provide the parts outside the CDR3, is DTGVSQNPRHKITKRGQNVTFRCDPISEHNRLYWYRQTLGQGPEFLTYFQNEAQLEKSRLLSDRFSAERPKGSFSTLEIQRTEQGDSAMYLCASSSTRGRSGANVLTFGAGSRLTVL.

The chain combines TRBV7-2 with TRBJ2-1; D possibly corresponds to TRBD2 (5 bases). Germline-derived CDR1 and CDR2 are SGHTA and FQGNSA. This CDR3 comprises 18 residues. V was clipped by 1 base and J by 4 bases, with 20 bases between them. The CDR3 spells CASSLGSGNSPGYNEQFF. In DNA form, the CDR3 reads TGTGCCAGCAGCTTAGGCTCTGGAAATTCTCCGGGGTACAATGAGCAGTTCTTC.

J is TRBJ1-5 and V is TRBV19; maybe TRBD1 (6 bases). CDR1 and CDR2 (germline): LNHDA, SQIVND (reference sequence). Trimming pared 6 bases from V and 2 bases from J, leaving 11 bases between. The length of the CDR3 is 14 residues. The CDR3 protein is CASSQGFGNQPQHF. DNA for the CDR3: TGTGCCAGTAGCCAGGGGTTCGGCAATCAGCCCCAGCATTTT.

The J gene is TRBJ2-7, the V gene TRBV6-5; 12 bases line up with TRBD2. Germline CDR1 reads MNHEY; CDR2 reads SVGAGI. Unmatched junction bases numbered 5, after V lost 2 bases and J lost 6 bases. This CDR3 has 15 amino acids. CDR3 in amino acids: CASSYVRGLAGEQYF. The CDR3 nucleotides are TGTGCCAGCAGTTACGTGAGGGGACTAGCGGGCGAGCAGTACTTC.

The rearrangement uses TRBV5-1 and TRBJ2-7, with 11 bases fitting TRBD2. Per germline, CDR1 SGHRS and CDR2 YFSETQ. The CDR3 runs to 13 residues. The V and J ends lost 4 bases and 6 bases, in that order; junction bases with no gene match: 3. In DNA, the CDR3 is TGCGCCAGCAGCCACGGGACTAGCGGCGAGCAGTACTTC. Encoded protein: CASSHGTSGEQYF.

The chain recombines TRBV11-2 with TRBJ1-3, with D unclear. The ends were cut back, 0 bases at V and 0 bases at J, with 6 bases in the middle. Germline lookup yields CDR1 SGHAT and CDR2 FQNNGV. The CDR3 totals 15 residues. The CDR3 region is CASSLEGSSGNTIYF. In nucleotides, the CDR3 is TGTGCCAGCAGCTTAGAGGGGAGCTCTGGAAACACCATATATTTT.

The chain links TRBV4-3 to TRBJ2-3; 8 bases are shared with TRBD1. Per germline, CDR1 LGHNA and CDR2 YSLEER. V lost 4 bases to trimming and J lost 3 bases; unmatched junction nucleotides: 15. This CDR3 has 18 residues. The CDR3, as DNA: TGCGCCAGCAGCCGAGGCTTTCGACAGGGGAGGAGGACAGATACGCAGTATTTT. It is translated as CASSRGFRQGRRTDTQYF.

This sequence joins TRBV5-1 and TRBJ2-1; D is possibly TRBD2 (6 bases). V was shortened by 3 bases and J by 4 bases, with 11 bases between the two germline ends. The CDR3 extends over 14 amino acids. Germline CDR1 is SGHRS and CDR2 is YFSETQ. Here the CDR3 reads CASSSGLSYNEQFF. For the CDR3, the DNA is TGCGCCAGCAGCTCGGGACTTTCTTACAATGAGCAGTTCTTC.

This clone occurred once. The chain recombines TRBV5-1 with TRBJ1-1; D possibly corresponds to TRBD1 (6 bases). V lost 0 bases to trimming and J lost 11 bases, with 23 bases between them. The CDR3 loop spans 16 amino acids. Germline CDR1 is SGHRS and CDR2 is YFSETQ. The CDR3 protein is CASSLAGNRANSRAFF. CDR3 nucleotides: TGCGCCAGCAGCTTGGCCGGTAACAGGGCTAATAGTAGGGCTTTCTTT.